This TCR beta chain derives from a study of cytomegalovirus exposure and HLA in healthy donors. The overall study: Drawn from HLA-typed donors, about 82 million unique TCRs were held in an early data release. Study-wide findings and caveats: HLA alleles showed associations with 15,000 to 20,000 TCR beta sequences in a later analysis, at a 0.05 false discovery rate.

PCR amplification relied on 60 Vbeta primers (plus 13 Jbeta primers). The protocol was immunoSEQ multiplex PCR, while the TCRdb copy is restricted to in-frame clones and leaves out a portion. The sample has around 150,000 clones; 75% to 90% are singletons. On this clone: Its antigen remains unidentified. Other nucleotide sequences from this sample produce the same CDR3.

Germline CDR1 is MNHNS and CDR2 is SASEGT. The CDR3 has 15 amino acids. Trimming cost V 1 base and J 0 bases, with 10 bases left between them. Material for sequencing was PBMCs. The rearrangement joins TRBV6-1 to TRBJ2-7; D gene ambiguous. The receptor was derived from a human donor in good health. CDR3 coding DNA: TGTGCCAGCAGTGAAGGTCAGGTACCCTCCTACGAGCAGTACTTC. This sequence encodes CASSEGQVPSYEQYF.